Listed below are T cell receptor beta chains from one sample, sequenced in a study of response to subunit inactivated influenza vaccine. TCRdb used MiXCR to reprocess the RT-PCR reads, holding one entry per CDR3 protein. The data hold 600,000 to 700,000 distinct CDR3 sequences, with 11% to 15% observed a single time. The material sequenced was PBMCs from blood, taken 14 to 15 days before vaccination. These receptors were collected from a man over 45 who received an inactivated influenza vaccine. Each CDR3 is given with its conserved first and last residue. A D gene is named only where the DNA matches it firmly. Expanded clones are given a class, and other clones once, few, many or no size at all.

>few|TRBV27|TRBD1|19|TRBJ1-5
CASRPLLGTGVSHNQPQHF
TGTGCCAGCAGGCCCCTCCTCGGGACAGGGGTTTCCCACAATCAGCCCCAGCATTTT
>few|TRBV12-3/TRBV12-4|TRBD1|17|TRBJ2-5
CASSLSPGQGAGETQYF
TGTGCCAGCAGTTTATCGCCGGGACAGGGGGCCGGGGAGACCCAGTACTTC
>few|TRBV7-3|TRBD2|16|TRBJ2-1
CASSLGGLAAGNEQFF
TGTGCCAGCAGCTTAGGGGGACTAGCGGCGGGTAATGAGCAGTTCTTC
>NA|TRBV13|TRBD1|13|TRBJ2-7
CASSPGTAFEQYF
TGTGCCAGCAGCCCCGGGACAGCGTTCGAGCAGTACTTC
>once|TRBV9|NA|17|TRBJ2-5
CASSTWGQTGGQETQYF
TGTGCCAGCAGCACCTGGGGACAGACGGGGGGTCAAGAGACCCAGTACTTC
>NA|TRBV4-2|TRBD1|15|TRBJ2-7
CASSQGQGSAYEQYF
TGTGCCAGCAGCCAGGGACAGGGGTCCGCCTACGAGCAGTACTTC
>few|TRBV4-2|NA|14|TRBJ2-1
CASSHSLSPGEQFF
TGTGCCAGCAGCCATTCACTCTCCCCCGGTGAGCAGTTCTTC
>NA|TRBV29-1|NA|13|TRBJ2-4
CSVEKDTKNMQYF
TGCAGCGTTGAGAAGGACACGAAAAACATGCAGTACTTC
>NA|TRBV14|TRBD2|14|TRBJ2-1
CASSQGGGVGEQFF
TGTGCCAGCAGCCAAGGGGGAGGGGTTGGTGAGCAGTTCTTC
>few|TRBV28|NA|12|TRBJ2-3
CASSFVASTQYF
TGTGCCAGCAGTTTCGTAGCGAGTACGCAGTATTTT
>few|TRBV4-1|TRBD2|16|TRBJ2-3
CASSQEPSGRTDTQYF
TGCGCCAGCAGCCAAGAGCCTAGCGGGAGAACAGATACGCAGTATTTT
>few|TRBV5-1|NA|14|TRBJ2-5
CASSLAGIYETQYF
TGCGCCAGCAGCTTAGCCGGGATTTATGAGACCCAGTACTTC
>many|TRBV12-3/TRBV12-4|NA|13|TRBJ2-1
CASKPREASEQFF
TGTGCCAGCAAACCAAGGGAGGCAAGTGAGCAGTTCTTC
>NA|TRBV2|TRBD1|13|TRBJ1-1
CASNPRQGAEAFF
TGTGCCAGCAACCCTCGACAGGGCGCTGAAGCTTTCTTT
>few|TRBV4-1|TRBD1|16|TRBJ1-4
CASSQDLRGGSEKLFF
TGCGCCAGCAGCCAAGATCTAAGAGGGGGCAGCGAAAAACTGTTTTTT
>few|TRBV15|NA|14|TRBJ2-7
CATSVIGGAGEQYF
TGTGCCACCTCAGTCATTGGGGGCGCGGGCGAGCAGTACTTC
>few|TRBV10-3|NA|14|TRBJ1-5
CAISGSRGNQPQHF
TGTGCCATCAGTGGGTCAAGGGGAAATCAGCCCCAGCATTTT
>few|TRBV4-3|TRBD1|14|TRBJ2-1
CASGPQGNLNEQFF
TGCGCCAGCGGACCACAGGGGAACCTAAATGAGCAGTTCTTC
>many|TRBV21-1|NA|15|TRBJ2-3
CASSKSWRSTDTQYF
TGTGCCAGCAGCAAAAGTTGGCGGAGCACAGATACGCAGTATTTT
>many|TRBV7-2|NA|14|TRBJ2-7
CASSLAGNSYEQYF
TGTGCCAGCAGCTTAGCGGGGAACAGCTACGAGCAGTACTTC
>NA|TRBV4-3|NA|16|TRBJ2-1
CASSHPGGLAYNEQFF
TGCGCCAGCAGCCACCCCGGGGGACTCGCCTACAATGAGCAGTTCTTC
>NA|TRBV19|NA|13|TRBJ1-1
CASSIGMNTEAFF
TGTGCCAGTAGTATTGGGATGAACACTGAAGCTTTCTTT
>many|TRBV7-9|TRBD1|15|TRBJ2-7
CASSLGTGGTYEQYF
TGTGCCAGCAGCTTAGGGACAGGGGGGACCTACGAGCAGTACTTC
>NA|TRBV6-5|NA|13|TRBJ2-5
CASGSMGQETQYF
TGTGCCAGCGGTTCCATGGGGCAAGAGACCCAGTACTTC
>many|TRBV7-9|NA|15|TRBJ2-1
CASSLPGGVNNEQFF
TGTGCCAGCAGCTTACCTGGCGGGGTTAACAATGAGCAGTTCTTC
>few|TRBV19|TRBD1|15|TRBJ2-2
CASSFQGVKTGELFF
TGTGCCAGTAGTTTCCAGGGGGTCAAAACCGGGGAGCTGTTTTTT
>few|TRBV27|NA|15|TRBJ2-7
CASSDSPHGAYEQYF
TGTGCCAGCAGCGACTCCCCACACGGCGCCTACGAGCAGTACTTC
>few|TRBV4-2|NA|17|TRBJ2-3
CASSQEGRAQGTDTQYF
TGTGCCAGCAGCCAAGAAGGACGGGCTCAGGGCACAGATACGCAGTATTTT
>many|TRBV4-2|TRBD2|16|TRBJ2-7
CASSQGGLAGGYEQYF
TGTGCCAGCAGCCAGGGGGGACTAGCGGGAGGCTACGAGCAGTACTTC
>NA|TRBV4-2|TRBD1|15|TRBJ2-3
CASSQQTGLSDTQYF
TGTGCCAGCAGCCAACAGACAGGGCTTTCAGATACGCAGTATTTT